The T cell receptor beta chain under discussion was sequenced for a study of cytomegalovirus exposure and HLA in healthy donors. The study drew the donors from its approximately 120-subject validation cohort, separate from the roughly 710-subject first cohort. Of note for this clone: Its antigen is not known.

TCRdb's copy holds only in-frame clones and misses some; the assay was immunoSEQ multiplex PCR. This sample has roughly 250,000 clones, with approximately 90% found just once. CDR1 MNHNS and CDR2 SASEGT come from the germline V gene. This CDR3 has 15 residues. After removal of 6 bases from V and 1 base from J, the junction contained 8 bases not matched to a gene. Whole-study findings and limits: Most TCR sequences showed up rarely, but some public TCRs showed up in many donors. According to a subsequent analysis, TCR clusters from the first cohort were inclined to appear together in the 130 or so validation repertoires. Cytomegalovirus-associated status was assigned to approximately 160 TCR beta chains.

The sample comprised PBMCs. The chain links TRBV6-1 to TRBJ2-5; 7 nucleotides align to TRBD1. The clonotype originates from a man in his late teens or twenties in good health and CMV-seronegative. CDR3 sequence: CASSLGQLFQETQYF. The CDR3 nucleotides are TGTGCCAGCAGCCTGGGACAGCTCTTCCAAGAGACCCAGTACTTC.